This is a list of T cell receptor beta chains from one sample in a study of T cell repertoires in cytomegalovirus infection. TCRdb ran MiXCR on the reads and lists one entry per CDR3 protein. The table records hundreds of thousands of distinct CDR3 sequences, approximately 25% of them present only once. The sequenced material came from CD8+ T cells from PBMCs. Receptors originate from a human donor in good health (CMV status not recorded). Some clones in this sample may be carry-over from other donors' samples. Each CDR3 is given with its conserved first and last residue. The D gene is left open where the match is weak. Expanded clones are given a class, and other clones once, few, many or no size at all.

clone_size	v_call	j_call	d_call	cdr3_aa	cdr3_nt
-	TRBV6-2/TRBV6-3	TRBJ2-5	-	CASSYSGTKTQYF	TGTGCCAGCAGTTACTCGGGGACGAAGACCCAGTACTTC
few	TRBV19	TRBJ1-1	TRBD1	CASRQTGYGTEAFF	TGTGCCAGTAGACAGACAGGGTATGGGACTGAAGCTTTCTTT
many	TRBV7-9	TRBJ2-5	TRBD1	CASSNRDRGTEETQYF	TGTGCCAGCAGCAACCGGGACAGGGGGACTGAGGAGACCCAGTACTTC
few	TRBV6-2/TRBV6-3	TRBJ1-1	-	CASSYSWLIAFF	TGTGCCAGCAGTTATTCATGGCTGATCGCTTTCTTT
few	TRBV28	TRBJ2-3	-	CASSLGAPADTQYF	TGTGCCAGCAGTTTAGGGGCACCGGCAGATACGCAGTATTTT
few	TRBV28	TRBJ1-5	TRBD1	CASRTGGRDQPQHF	TGTGCCAGCCGGACAGGCGGTCGGGATCAGCCCCAGCATTTT
-	TRBV25-1	TRBJ1-1	-	CASSEGPRSLEAFF	TGTGCCAGCAGTGAAGGACCGCGATCCCTTGAAGCTTTCTTT
few	TRBV15	TRBJ2-2	-	CATSRDPTAGELFF	TGTGCCACCAGCAGAGATCCAACGGCCGGGGAGCTGTTTTTT
-	TRBV19	TRBJ1-5	-	CASSLRQSREYSNQPQHF	TGTGCCAGTAGTCTTCGACAGAGCAGAGAATATAGCAATCAGCCCCAGCATTTT
few	TRBV7-2	TRBJ1-1	-	CASSSRPRPEAFF	TGTGCCAGCAGCAGCAGACCAAGGCCTGAAGCTTTCTTT
many	TRBV11-1	TRBJ2-7	-	CASSAGLPILPYEQYF	TGTGCCAGCAGCGCGGGACTCCCAATCCTACCCTACGAGCAGTACTTC
many	TRBV7-9	TRBJ2-7	TRBD2	CASSFWSGSSYEQYF	TGTGCCAGCAGCTTTTGGAGCGGGAGCTCCTACGAGCAGTACTTC
many	TRBV6-1	TRBJ2-3	-	CASSLVTSTDTQYF	TGTGCCAGCAGCCTCGTTACTAGCACAGATACGCAGTATTTT
many	TRBV28	TRBJ2-3	-	CAIAGDTQYF	TGTGCCATTGCGGGAGATACGCAGTATTTT
many	TRBV29-1	TRBJ1-5	-	CSVEDPQAIWHF	TGCAGCGTTGAAGATCCCCAGGCTATTTGGCATTTT
few	TRBV5-5	TRBJ2-3	-	CASSLYQSTDTQYF	TGTGCCAGCAGTTTATATCAAAGCACAGATACGCAGTATTTT
-	TRBV6-5	TRBJ1-1	-	CASSYVRGNTEAFF	TGTGCCAGCAGTTACGTCAGGGGGAACACTGAAGCTTTCTTT
many	TRBV6-1	TRBJ2-1	TRBD2	CASSLTSGGAPLPLYNEQFF	TGTGCCAGCAGCCTAACTAGCGGGGGGGCCCCGCTCCCTTTATACAATGAGCAGTTCTTC
-	TRBV6-4	TRBJ2-1	-	CASSELGTLAVDEQFF	TGTGCCAGCAGTGAACTGGGTACCCTGGCTGTCGATGAGCAGTTCTTC
-	TRBV7-6	TRBJ1-6	-	CASSTGPGEWTLHF	TGTGCCAGCAGCACCGGCCCAGGGGAATGGACCCTCCACTTT
-	TRBV7-8	TRBJ1-3	TRBD1	CASRRQGSGNTIYF	TGTGCCAGCAGACGACAGGGGTCCGGAAACACCATATATTTT
-	TRBV7-2	TRBJ1-4	TRBD1	CARSLAYQGAVNEKLFF	TGTGCCAGGAGCTTAGCCTATCAGGGGGCGGTTAATGAAAAACTGTTTTTT
-	TRBV7-9	TRBJ1-3	-	CASSPTRGVLSGNTIYF	TGTGCCAGCAGCCCGACACGGGGGGTACTCTCCGGAAACACCATATATTTT
-	TRBV18	TRBJ2-1	-	CASSPRQGGHYNEQFF	TGTGCCAGCTCACCGCGACAGGGAGGCCACTACAATGAGCAGTTCTTC
-	TRBV12-3/TRBV12-4	TRBJ2-2	-	CASSPPSGENTGELFF	TGTGCCAGCAGTCCTCCCTCCGGAGAGAACACCGGGGAGCTGTTTTTT
many	TRBV10-3	TRBJ2-2	-	CAIRTGTGELFF	TGTGCCATCAGAACTGGGACCGGGGAGCTGTTTTTT
-	TRBV7-6	TRBJ2-5	-	CASSLALLETQYF	TGTGCCAGCAGCTTAGCGCTCTTGGAGACCCAGTACTTC
-	TRBV6-2/TRBV6-3	TRBJ2-3	TRBD2	CASSYVLAGGTDTQYF	TGTGCCAGCAGTTACGTACTAGCGGGGGGAACAGATACGCAGTATTTT
many	TRBV6-5	TRBJ2-1	-	CASSYVAGSSYNEQFF	TGTGCCAGCAGTTACGTGGCAGGGAGCTCCTACAATGAGCAGTTCTTC
many	TRBV28	TRBJ1-6	-	CASSLELQGSSPLHF	TGTGCCAGCAGTTTAGAGCTGCAGGGGAGTTCACCCCTCCACTTT
few	TRBV2	TRBJ2-1	-	CASSPPPPDEQFF	TGTGCCAGCAGCCCCCCGCCCCCGGATGAGCAGTTCTTC
-	TRBV12-3/TRBV12-4	TRBJ2-1	-	CASSLVGAVNEQFF	TGTGCCAGCAGTTTGGTCGGGGCGGTCAATGAGCAGTTCTTC
many	TRBV4-1	TRBJ2-5	-	CASSQGQQETQYF	TGCGCCAGCAGCCAAGGACAGCAAGAGACCCAGTACTTC
few	TRBV7-9	TRBJ2-3	-	CASSPSSTPFTDTQYF	TGTGCCAGCAGCCCCTCTTCTACCCCATTCACAGATACGCAGTATTTT
-	TRBV4-3	TRBJ1-2	TRBD1	CVSSQESTGGQSNYGYTF	TGCGTCAGCAGCCAAGAATCTACAGGGGGCCAATCTAACTATGGCTACACCTTC
-	TRBV6-1	TRBJ2-2	-	CASSQGRGLRDTGELFF	TGTGCCAGCAGCCAAGGGCGGGGGCTGCGAGACACCGGGGAGCTGTTTTTT
-	TRBV20-1	TRBJ2-1	-	CSATTGEGYNEQFF	TGCAGTGCTACCACGGGCGAGGGCTACAATGAGCAGTTCTTC
few	TRBV12-3/TRBV12-4	TRBJ1-1	-	CASSLPAGATEAFF	TGTGCCAGCAGCCTCCCGGCGGGGGCGACTGAAGCTTTCTTT
many	TRBV7-9	TRBJ2-1	-	CASSSGTGKTYNEQFF	TGTGCCAGCAGCAGCGGGACAGGTAAAACCTACAATGAGCAGTTCTTC
-	TRBV29-1	TRBJ2-1	-	CSVEGLVGSYNEQFF	TGCAGCGTTGAGGGTCTAGTGGGCTCCTACAATGAGCAGTTCTTC